These T cell receptor beta chains were read from a single sample in a study of blood T cell repertoires in COVID-19. Data came from immunoSEQ multiplex PCR; TCRdb stores just in-frame clones and leaves some out. The data show over 200,000 clones, 85% seen once. The sample comprised PBMCs or T cells enriched from blood (not recorded which). These receptors all stem from a man between 40 and 49 years old who had recovered from COVID-19. Each CDR3 is given with its conserved first and last residue. D genes are given only for firm matches. Size is stated for part of the rows, as once, few or many counts, or as a class when the clone is expanded.

- | TRBJ1-2 | TRBV6-5 | - | CASSLLGGVNGYTF | TGTGCCAGCTCCCTCCTGGGCGGGGTTAATGGCTACACCTTC
- | TRBJ2-1 | TRBV12-1 | - | CASSFAFRSEQFF | TGTGCCAGCAGCTTTGCCTTTCGCAGTGAGCAGTTCTTC
- | TRBJ2-5 | TRBV12-5 | - | CASGLVQIRGSWETQYF | TGTGCTAGTGGTTTGGTACAGATTCGAGGGAGTTGGGAGACCCAGTACTTC
TRBD2 | TRBJ2-7 | TRBV4-3 | - | CASSQDWEGNYEQYF | TGCGCCAGCAGCCAAGATTGGGAGGGGAACTACGAGCAGTACTTC
- | TRBJ2-2 | TRBV25-1 | - | CASSVPGVGELFF | TGTGCCAGCAGTGTGCCAGGGGTCGGGGAGCTGTTTTTT
- | TRBJ2-4 | TRBV4-1 | - | CASSQESGQVLAKNIQYF | TGCGCCAGCAGCCAAGAAAGCGGTCAAGTACTAGCCAAAAACATTCAGTACTTC
- | TRBJ2-2 | TRBV11-2 | many | CASSLEASMVGELFF | TGTGCCAGCAGCTTAGAGGCTAGTATGGTCGGGGAGCTGTTTTTT
- | TRBJ2-2 | TRBV2 | - | CASSVRAPGTGELFF | TGTGCCAGCAGCGTCAGGGCACCGGGCACCGGGGAGCTGTTTTTT
- | TRBJ2-7 | TRBV15 | - | CATSRDRGGSYEQYF | TGTGCCACCAGCAGAGATCGCGGAGGGTCCTACGAGCAGTACTTC
TRBD1 | TRBJ2-2 | TRBV5-1 | - | CASSLQGATNTGELFF | TGCGCCAGCAGCTTACAGGGGGCGACGAACACCGGGGAGCTGTTTTTT
TRBD1 | TRBJ1-1 | TRBV5-1 | - | CASSRGTGGIYTEAFF | TGCGCCAGCAGCCGAGGGACAGGGGGGATTTACACTGAAGCTTTCTTT
TRBD1 | TRBJ2-6 | TRBV29-1 | - | CSVVDRSSGANVLTF | TGCAGCGTAGTGGACAGGAGCTCTGGGGCCAACGTCCTGACTTTC
TRBD2 | TRBJ2-3 | TRBV2 | - | CASSTLAGASTDTQYF | TGTGCCAGCAGTACCTTAGCGGGAGCGAGCACAGATACGCAGTATTTT
- | TRBJ2-3 | TRBV30 | - | CAWTGPSTDTQYF | TGTGCCTGGACAGGGCCTAGCACAGATACGCAGTATTTT
TRBD2 | TRBJ2-1 | TRBV11-2 | - | CASSLGGGSYNEQFF | TGTGCCAGCAGCTTAGGTGGCGGGAGTTACAATGAGCAGTTCTTC
- | TRBJ1-4 | TRBV11-2 | - | CASSQGPYEEKLFF | TGTGCCAGCAGCCAGGGCCCCTACGAAGAAAAACTGTTTTTT
TRBD1 | TRBJ2-7 | TRBV2 | - | CASSELGTGNREQYF | TGTGCCAGCAGTGAATTAGGGACAGGGAATCGGGAGCAGTACTTC
- | TRBJ2-1 | TRBV27 | - | CASRTSGFSEQFF | TGTGCCAGCAGGACCTCAGGGTTCAGTGAGCAGTTCTTC
TRBD2 | TRBJ2-7 | TRBV20-1 | - | CSASAGRVYEQYF | TGCAGTGCTAGTGCCGGGAGGGTGTACGAGCAGTACTTC
- | TRBJ1-5 | TRBV5-6 | - | CASTTGLSNQPQHF | TGTGCCAGCACTACAGGGTTGAGCAATCAGCCCCAGCATTTT
TRBD2 | TRBJ2-3 | TRBV24-1 | - | CATSDLELAGGPSTDTQYF | TGTGCCACCAGTGATTTGGAACTAGCGGGAGGGCCTAGCACAGATACGCAGTATTTT
TRBD1 | TRBJ1-1 | TRBV7-2 | few | CASSSFKQGTEAFF | TGTGCCAGCAGCTCCTTTAAACAGGGGACTGAAGCTTTCTTT
TRBD2 | TRBJ2-1 | TRBV4-2 | - | CASSQTSGNRGEQFF | TGTGCCAGCAGCCAGACTAGCGGGAATCGGGGTGAGCAGTTCTTC
- | TRBJ1-2 | TRBV6-5 | - | CASSYRSSRPDGYTF | TGTGCCAGCAGTTACCGGAGTTCCCGTCCGGATGGCTACACCTTC
TRBD2 | TRBJ2-3 | TRBV7-2 | - | CASSLDGGGARDTQYF | TGTGCCAGCAGCTTAGACGGCGGGGGGGCCCGGGATACGCAGTATTTT
TRBD2 | TRBJ2-1 | TRBV27 | - | CASSPSASGNNEQFF | TGTGCCAGCAGCCCTTCGGCTAGCGGGAACAATGAGCAGTTCTTC
TRBD1 | TRBJ2-6 | TRBV27 | - | CASSLLGGAFLSGANVLTF | TGTGCCAGCAGTTTATTAGGGGGCGCTTTTTTATCTGGGGCCAACGTCCTGACTTTC
- | TRBJ1-5 | TRBV7-2 | - | CASSLVRAGSNQPQHF | TGTGCCAGCAGCTTAGTGAGGGCGGGGAGCAATCAGCCCCAGCATTTT
- | TRBJ2-5 | TRBV28 | - | CASSLIAGIQETQYF | TGTGCCAGCAGCCTAATCGCAGGGATCCAAGAGACCCAGTACTTC
- | TRBJ1-5 | TRBV4-3 | once | CASSQATGTGQPQHF | TGCGCCAGCAGCCAGGCAACAGGGACGGGTCAGCCCCAGCATTTT
- | TRBJ2-2 | TRBV30 | - | CAWRLGRNTGELFF | TGTGCCTGGAGATTGGGGCGGAACACCGGGGAGCTGTTTTTT
TRBD2 | TRBJ2-5 | TRBV7-3 | - | CASSLGTSGQETQYF | TGTGCCAGCAGCCTTGGGACTAGCGGCCAAGAGACCCAGTACTTC
TRBD1 | TRBJ1-5 | TRBV2 | - | CASSDRGRGYQPQHF | TGTGCCAGCAGTGATCGCGGCAGGGGGTACCAGCCCCAGCATTTT
- | TRBJ2-7 | TRBV7-4 | once | CASTTTGAYEQYF | TGTGCCAGCACCACCACCGGAGCCTACGAGCAGTACTTC
- | TRBJ1-3 | TRBV15 | - | CATSTKDSGNTIYF | TGTGCCACCAGCACGAAGGACAGCGGAAACACCATATATTTT
- | TRBJ2-7 | TRBV11-3 | - | CASSFRAGYEQYF | TGTGCCAGCAGCTTCCGAGCGGGCTACGAGCAGTACTTC
- | TRBJ1-1 | TRBV30 | - | CAWSYDRWNTEAFF | TGTGCCTGGAGTTACGACAGGTGGAACACTGAAGCTTTCTTT
- | TRBJ1-5 | TRBV11-2 | - | CASSLEGLQPQHF | TGTGCCAGCAGCTTGGAGGGTCTTCAGCCCCAGCATTTT
TRBD1 | TRBJ1-2 | TRBV4-2 | once | CASSQDPGQGNGYTF | TGTGCCAGCAGCCAAGATCCGGGACAGGGGAATGGCTACACCTTC
- | TRBJ2-7 | TRBV7-8 | - | CASSLAMTYEQYF | TGTGCCAGCAGCTTAGCGATGACTTACGAGCAGTACTTC
- | TRBJ2-3 | TRBV30 | - | CAWSGPGDTQYF | TGTGCCTGGAGTGGGCCGGGAGATACGCAGTATTTT
- | TRBJ1-5 | TRBV21-1 | - | CASSKFRDRNSNQPQHF | TGTGCCAGCAGCAAATTTAGGGACAGGAATAGCAATCAGCCCCAGCATTTT
TRBD1 | TRBJ2-3 | TRBV5-1 | - | CASSLQGVAADTQYF | TGCGCCAGCTCACTCCAGGGGGTCGCCGCAGATACGCAGTATTTT
- | TRBJ2-7 | TRBV27 | - | CASSPQSGYEQYF | TGTGCCAGCAGTCCCCAATCGGGGTACGAGCAGTACTTC
TRBD2 | TRBJ2-7 | TRBV7-2 | - | CASSLVGTTAREQYF | TGTGCCAGCAGCTTAGTGGGGACTACGGCTCGGGAGCAGTACTTC
- | TRBJ2-3 | TRBV6-4 | few | CASSDSATYTDTQYF | TGTGCCAGCAGTGACTCCGCCACTTACACAGATACGCAGTATTTT
- | TRBJ2-3 | TRBV5-1 | - | CASSSRTLRRVTDTQYF | TGCGCCAGCAGCTCTCGGACTCTCCGGCGGGTCACAGATACGCAGTATTTT
TRBD1 | TRBJ2-1 | TRBV24-1 | - | CATSGDRGRDEQFF | TGTGCCACCAGTGGGGACAGGGGGCGGGATGAGCAGTTCTTC
- | TRBJ2-1 | TRBV19 | - | CASNHGSSYNEQFF | TGTGCCAGTAATCACGGGTCTTCCTACAATGAGCAGTTCTTC
TRBD2 | TRBJ2-7 | TRBV9 | - | CASSGSGGGRGEQYF | TGTGCCAGCAGCGGTAGTGGTGGCGGGAGGGGCGAGCAGTACTTC
TRBD1 | TRBJ1-2 | TRBV5-4 | - | CASSPVGPGQGSFYGYTF | TGTGCCAGCAGCCCCGTCGGCCCCGGACAGGGGAGTTTCTATGGCTACACCTTC
- | TRBJ1-1 | TRBV4-3 | - | CASSQLFPNTEAFF | TGCGCCAGCAGCCAACTCTTCCCCAACACTGAAGCTTTCTTT
- | TRBJ1-2 | TRBV12-3/TRBV12-4 | - | CASGKQGYGGYTF | TGTGCCAGCGGAAAACAGGGTTACGGTGGCTACACCTTC
- | TRBJ2-1 | TRBV11-1 | - | CASTHRDEQFF | TGTGCCAGCACCCACCGGGATGAGCAGTTCTTC
- | TRBJ1-2 | TRBV5-1 | few | CASSPGTNINYGYTF | TGCGCCAGCAGCCCCGGGACAAATATTAACTATGGCTACACCTTC
TRBD1 | TRBJ1-2 | TRBV7-9 | - | CASSPRQGYGYTF | TGTGCCAGCAGCCCCAGACAGGGGTATGGCTACACCTTC
- | TRBJ2-2 | TRBV7-8 | - | CASSAPPRLGSSGELFF | TGTGCCAGCAGCGCCCCCCCCCGGCTGGGCTCGTCCGGGGAGCTGTTTTTT